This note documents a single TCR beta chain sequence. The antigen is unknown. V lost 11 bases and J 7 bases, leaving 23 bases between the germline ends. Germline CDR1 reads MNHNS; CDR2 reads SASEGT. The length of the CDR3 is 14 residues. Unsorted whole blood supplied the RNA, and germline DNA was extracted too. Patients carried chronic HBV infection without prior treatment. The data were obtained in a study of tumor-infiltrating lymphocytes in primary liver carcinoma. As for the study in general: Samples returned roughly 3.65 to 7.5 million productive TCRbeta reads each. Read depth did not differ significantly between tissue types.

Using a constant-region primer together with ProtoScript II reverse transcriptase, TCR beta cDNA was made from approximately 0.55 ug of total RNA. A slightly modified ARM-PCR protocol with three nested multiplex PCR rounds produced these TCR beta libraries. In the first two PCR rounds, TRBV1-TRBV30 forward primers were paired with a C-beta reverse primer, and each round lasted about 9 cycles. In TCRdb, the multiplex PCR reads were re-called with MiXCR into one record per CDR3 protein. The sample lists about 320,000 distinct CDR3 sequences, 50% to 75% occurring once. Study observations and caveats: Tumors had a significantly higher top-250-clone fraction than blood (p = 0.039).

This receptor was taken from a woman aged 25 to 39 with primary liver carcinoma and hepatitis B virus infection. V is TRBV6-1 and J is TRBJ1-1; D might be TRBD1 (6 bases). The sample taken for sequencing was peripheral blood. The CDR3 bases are TGTGCCGTCTCACTCTTAACAGGGAAGGGTGAAGCTTTCTTT. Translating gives CAVSLLTGKGEAFF.